This TCR beta chain was profiled in a study of T cells in Graves' hyperthyroidism and ophthalmopathy (dated by TCRdb to about 2019). Background on the whole study: Peripheral blood samples were taken at initial diagnosis, before any treatment was given. After sampling, hyperthyroidism patients received methimazole starting at 30 mg daily, and ophthalmopathy patients received high-dose intravenous methylprednisolone. Prospective prediction of ophthalmopathy was tested in an independent validation cohort of approximately 19 hyperthyroidism patients and some 17 patients who later progressed to ophthalmopathy. In several Graves' hyperthyroidism patients, the study also compared T-cell repertoires from thyroid tissue with T-cell repertoires from blood. A discovery cohort of roughly 100 patients, roughly 43 with Graves' ophthalmopathy and more than 55 with stable Graves' hyperthyroidism, was used to find distinguishing TCR V-J signatures. For training and testing, the 110 or so patients in the discovery cohort were randomly divided in a 7:3 ratio. According to the paper, TCR Vbeta CDR3 sequencing was carried out on 135 peripheral blood samples, which came from approximately 41 ophthalmopathy, under 85 hyperthyroidism and around 17 progressor patients.

Ophthalmopathy patients had moderately to severely active disease, with a Clinical Activity Score of 3 or more, a NOSPECS grade of 4 or more, and a disease duration of less than 3 months. Patients with uncontrolled infections, other autoimmune diseases, pregnancy or lactation were excluded. Clinical symptoms, serum thyroxine and TRAb, thyroid ultrasound, and orbital computed tomography formed the basis for the diagnoses. PBMCs were isolated from approximately 10 ml of fresh peripheral blood by Ficoll-Paque density gradient centrifugation. Total RNA was extracted with Trizol reagent, and quality was checked on an Agilent 2100 Bioanalyzer. The paper as a whole reports these results and caveats: Sample size was not statistically predetermined, and blinding of investigators to group allocation was not performed. Blood samples also contained most of the expanded thyroid clonotypes (frequency above 0.001), which suggests that blood repertoires may reflect thyroid immune responses. Ophthalmopathy was separated from stable hyperthyroidism by a 13 V-J signature model, with around 88% sensitivity and roughly 81% specificity obtained in cross-validation and 80%/75% obtained in testing. During validation, the model predicted progression to ophthalmopathy a median of approximately 6.5 months ahead of onset, with 70.59% sensitivity and 72% to 85% specificity.

This clonotype was recorded at least ten times. No antigen is known for it. It has no much larger one-base neighbor in the sample; base qualities were not kept. The TCR beta CDR3 regions were amplified from the RNA transcripts. For the first round of RT-PCR on the TCR CDR3, the HTBI primer set was used together with the Qiagen OneStep RT-PCR kit. The libraries were constructed in a second round of multiplex PCR and then size-selected and purified. The libraries were sequenced on an Illumina HiSeq2000 using paired-end 100 bp reads. Per the authors' processing: SOAPnuke was used to process the raw data, removing reads that contained adapters or uncalled bases, had a mean Phred below 15, or lacked an exact match to the constant primer or identifier. COPE v1.2.5 was used to merge high-quality paired reads, and clonotypes were defined as unique nucleotide sequences. MiTCR v1.1 was used to align clonotypes to the IMGT TRBV, TRBD and TRBJ reference segments. The analysis was restricted to V-J combinations with a frequency above 0.0001, which together covered 99% to 99.2% of the repertoires. The TCS score was defined as the ratio of F50 (clonal expansion) to E x V (chaos), calculated using BLOSUM62-based TCRdist between CDR3 peptides within each V-J. Welch's t-statistics and random forest reduced around 510 V-J features to 13, which were used in a naive Bayes classifier (R e1071). TCRdb passed the public sequencing reads through fastp at Q25 and MiXCR, retaining productive beta sequences. Each entry merges the rows of one CDR3 protein and shows their most common DNA and genes. The V and J calls follow TCRdb's processing rather than the paper's. For this sample there are about 500,000 distinct CDR3 sequences; 15% to 20% appear just once. Jointly, the top ten make up 25% to 35% of the sample.

The origin of this receptor is a woman aged 25 to 39 with Graves' ophthalmopathy. Specimen: blood.

The DNA reads TGCAGCGTTGATCCGGACAGGGGGACGGGGACCCAGTACTTC. This codes for CSVDPDRGTGTQYF. The rearrangement joined TRBV29-1 to TRBJ2-5, with 10 middle bases fitting TRBD1. The CDR3 covers 14 residues, taking in both the cysteine and the phenylalanine. Of the read, only the CDR3 DNA is kept; its 42 bases are in frame from base 1. Unmatched junction bases come to 8, with V trimmed by 3 bases and J by 7 bases. Sequences SQVTM (CDR1) and ANQGSEA (CDR2) are obtained from the germline V gene.